A selection of T cell receptor beta chains follows, all from one sample in a study of tissue T cells after allogeneic stem cell transplantation. Assay used: immunoSEQ multiplex PCR; TCRdb lists only in-frame clones, some missing. The sample shows some 28,000 clones, about 85% of them seen only once. Material: blood, obtained before transplantation. These receptors all come from a woman aged 18 to 55 who later had graft-versus-host disease after an allogeneic stem cell transplant. Both conserved end residues are part of each CDR3. The order of the fields is clone size, J gene, V gene, D gene, CDR3 protein, CDR3 DNA. The D gene is left open where the match is weak. Not every row has a clone size; where given, it reads once, few, many or a size class.

clone_size: -
j_call: TRBJ1-2
v_call: TRBV19
d_call: -
cdr3_aa: CASSRTNYGYTF
cdr3_nt: TGTGCCAGTAGTAGGACTAACTATGGCTACACCTTC

clone_size: -
j_call: TRBJ2-7
v_call: TRBV27
d_call: TRBD1
cdr3_aa: CASSRAGTGSAEQYF
cdr3_nt: TGTGCCAGCAGCCGGGCCGGGACAGGGTCGGCCGAGCAGTACTTC

clone_size: -
j_call: TRBJ2-5
v_call: TRBV3-1/TRBV3-2
d_call: TRBD2
cdr3_aa: CASSQVAGDLQETQYF
cdr3_nt: TGTGCCAGCAGCCAAGTAGCGGGGGACCTACAAGAGACCCAGTACTTC

clone_size: -
j_call: TRBJ2-5
v_call: TRBV7-6
d_call: -
cdr3_aa: CASSLALQETQYF
cdr3_nt: TGTGCCAGCAGCTTAGCGTTGCAAGAGACCCAGTACTTC

clone_size: -
j_call: TRBJ2-2
v_call: TRBV10-2
d_call: -
cdr3_aa: CASSPPANTGELFF
cdr3_nt: TGCGCCAGCAGCCCCCCGGCGAACACCGGGGAGCTGTTTTTT

clone_size: -
j_call: TRBJ2-7
v_call: TRBV5-1
d_call: -
cdr3_aa: CASSLTGSPYEQYF
cdr3_nt: TGCGCCAGCAGCTTGACAGGTTCTCCCTACGAGCAGTACTTC

clone_size: few
j_call: TRBJ2-6
v_call: TRBV4-1
d_call: -
cdr3_aa: CASSQSPEGAGANVLTF
cdr3_nt: TGCGCCAGCAGCCAAAGCCCGGAGGGGGCTGGGGCCAACGTCCTGACTTTC

clone_size: -
j_call: TRBJ1-5
v_call: TRBV18
d_call: -
cdr3_aa: CASSPHINQPQHF
cdr3_nt: TGTGCCAGCTCACCTCATATTAATCAGCCCCAGCATTTT

clone_size: -
j_call: TRBJ2-7
v_call: TRBV7-9
d_call: -
cdr3_aa: CASSYDSSKPYEQYF
cdr3_nt: TGTGCCAGCAGCTACGACAGCTCCAAACCCTACGAGCAGTACTTC

clone_size: -
j_call: TRBJ2-2
v_call: TRBV27
d_call: -
cdr3_aa: CASSQLRVGGFTGELFF
cdr3_nt: TGTGCCAGCAGTCAACTACGGGTAGGGGGTTTTACCGGGGAGCTGTTTTTT

clone_size: -
j_call: TRBJ1-2
v_call: TRBV28
d_call: TRBD1
cdr3_aa: CASKTGNYGYTF
cdr3_nt: TGTGCCAGTAAGACAGGGAACTATGGCTACACCTTC

clone_size: -
j_call: TRBJ1-4
v_call: TRBV4-3
d_call: TRBD1
cdr3_aa: CASSWDRGRGDEKLFF
cdr3_nt: TGCGCCAGCAGCTGGGACAGGGGGAGAGGGGATGAAAAACTGTTTTTT

clone_size: -
j_call: TRBJ2-3
v_call: TRBV19
d_call: -
cdr3_aa: CASRLVSSTDTQYF
cdr3_nt: TGTGCCAGCAGACTAGTCTCTAGCACAGATACGCAGTATTTT

clone_size: -
j_call: TRBJ1-2
v_call: TRBV18
d_call: -
cdr3_aa: CASSPDGNYGYTF
cdr3_nt: TGTGCCAGCTCACCAGACGGGAACTATGGCTACACCTTC

clone_size: -
j_call: TRBJ2-1
v_call: TRBV28
d_call: -
cdr3_aa: CASSNTLGEQFF
cdr3_nt: TGTGCCAGCAGCAACACCTTGGGGGAGCAGTTCTTC

clone_size: once
j_call: TRBJ1-1
v_call: TRBV6-2/TRBV6-3
d_call: -
cdr3_aa: CASSYGGRREAFF
cdr3_nt: TGTGCCAGCAGTTACGGGGGGCGAAGAGAAGCTTTCTTT

clone_size: -
j_call: TRBJ2-2
v_call: TRBV30
d_call: -
cdr3_aa: CAWSVSGKRSGELFF
cdr3_nt: TGTGCCTGGAGTGTATCAGGGAAAAGATCCGGGGAGCTGTTTTTT

clone_size: few
j_call: TRBJ2-2
v_call: TRBV6-4
d_call: -
cdr3_aa: CASSDSGQNTGELFF
cdr3_nt: TGTGCCAGCAGTGACTCGGGACAGAACACCGGGGAGCTGTTTTTT

clone_size: -
j_call: TRBJ1-3
v_call: TRBV3-1/TRBV3-2
d_call: TRBD1
cdr3_aa: CASSPPYLDRAPGNTIYF
cdr3_nt: TGTGCCAGCAGCCCCCCTTATCTGGACAGGGCCCCTGGAAACACCATATATTTT

clone_size: -
j_call: TRBJ2-7
v_call: TRBV5-1
d_call: TRBD1
cdr3_aa: CASRPDRGYEQYF
cdr3_nt: TGCGCCAGCAGGCCGGACAGGGGGTACGAGCAGTACTTC

clone_size: few
j_call: TRBJ1-1
v_call: TRBV6-6
d_call: -
cdr3_aa: CASSPLLTNTEAFF
cdr3_nt: TGTGCCAGCAGCCCTCTTCTTACGAACACTGAAGCTTTCTTT

clone_size: -
j_call: TRBJ2-1
v_call: TRBV30
d_call: -
cdr3_aa: CAWSVPRPGNEQFF
cdr3_nt: TGTGCCTGGAGTGTGCCGCGTCCGGGCAATGAGCAGTTCTTC

clone_size: -
j_call: TRBJ2-7
v_call: TRBV28
d_call: -
cdr3_aa: CASSLLLKGSYEQYF
cdr3_nt: TGTGCCAGCAGTTTATTACTTAAAGGATCCTACGAGCAGTACTTC

clone_size: -
j_call: TRBJ2-7
v_call: TRBV6-6
d_call: TRBD1
cdr3_aa: CASSYGTGGYEQYF
cdr3_nt: TGTGCCAGCAGTTACGGGACAGGGGGCTACGAGCAGTACTTC

clone_size: -
j_call: TRBJ1-5
v_call: TRBV28
d_call: -
cdr3_aa: CASATGTSQHF
cdr3_nt: TGTGCCAGCGCAACCGGGACCTCCCAGCATTTT

clone_size: -
j_call: TRBJ2-3
v_call: TRBV6-6
d_call: TRBD2
cdr3_aa: CASSLAGYSGTQYF
cdr3_nt: TGTGCCAGCAGCCTAGCGGGATATTCGGGTACGCAGTATTTT

clone_size: -
j_call: TRBJ1-2
v_call: TRBV7-9
d_call: -
cdr3_aa: CASSSLLGGAYGYTF
cdr3_nt: TGTGCCAGCAGCTCACTATTGGGGGGCGCCTATGGCTACACCTTC

clone_size: -
j_call: TRBJ1-2
v_call: TRBV6-2/TRBV6-3
d_call: TRBD1
cdr3_aa: CASSPGTANYGYTF
cdr3_nt: TGTGCCAGCAGCCCCGGGACAGCTAACTATGGCTACACCTTC

clone_size: -
j_call: TRBJ2-5
v_call: TRBV9
d_call: TRBD2
cdr3_aa: CASSVAAGGDTQYF
cdr3_nt: TGTGCCAGCAGCGTAGCAGCTGGGGGGGATACCCAGTACTTC

clone_size: once
j_call: TRBJ2-3
v_call: TRBV29-1
d_call: -
cdr3_aa: CSVDGPSTDTQYF
cdr3_nt: TGCAGCGTTGATGGTCCTAGCACAGATACGCAGTATTTT

clone_size: -
j_call: TRBJ1-1
v_call: TRBV6-4
d_call: -
cdr3_aa: CASSPNGGTEAFF
cdr3_nt: TGTGCCAGCAGTCCTAATGGGGGCACTGAAGCTTTCTTT

clone_size: -
j_call: TRBJ1-2
v_call: TRBV28
d_call: -
cdr3_aa: CASTRRDGIYGYTF
cdr3_nt: TGTGCCAGCACCCGCCGGGACGGGATCTATGGCTACACCTTC

clone_size: -
j_call: TRBJ1-1
v_call: TRBV7-9
d_call: -
cdr3_aa: CASSLGAKTEAFF
cdr3_nt: TGTGCCAGCAGCCTGGGGGCGAAGACTGAAGCTTTCTTT

clone_size: -
j_call: TRBJ2-1
v_call: TRBV6-5
d_call: TRBD2
cdr3_aa: CASSYSILAGTNEQFF
cdr3_nt: TGTGCCAGCAGTTACTCGATACTAGCGGGGACCAATGAGCAGTTCTTC

clone_size: -
j_call: TRBJ2-1
v_call: TRBV3-1/TRBV3-2
d_call: TRBD1
cdr3_aa: CASSHSGTGGSREQFF
cdr3_nt: TGTGCCAGCAGCCATAGCGGGACAGGGGGTTCGAGGGAGCAGTTCTTC

clone_size: -
j_call: TRBJ2-3
v_call: TRBV6-2/TRBV6-3
d_call: -
cdr3_aa: CASSDWGRDTQYF
cdr3_nt: TGTGCCAGCAGTGATTGGGGGAGGGATACGCAGTATTTT

clone_size: -
j_call: TRBJ2-7
v_call: TRBV5-1
d_call: -
cdr3_aa: CASSQDSTYEQYF
cdr3_nt: TGCGCCAGCAGCCAGGACTCCACCTACGAGCAGTACTTC

clone_size: -
j_call: TRBJ2-1
v_call: TRBV9
d_call: -
cdr3_aa: CASSGGLGDNEQFF
cdr3_nt: TGTGCCAGCAGCGGGGGGCTCGGTGACAATGAGCAGTTCTTC

clone_size: -
j_call: TRBJ2-7
v_call: TRBV7-9
d_call: -
cdr3_aa: CASSLTGNPYEQYF
cdr3_nt: TGTGCCAGCAGCTTAACAGGGAATCCCTACGAGCAGTACTTC